This T cell receptor (beta chain) was sequenced during a study of T cells in Graves' hyperthyroidism and ophthalmopathy. Findings and caveats of the study: Model predictions of ophthalmopathy came a median around 6.5 months before onset.

This CDR3 contains 17 residues. The J segment lost 6 bases and the V segment lost 3 bases, leaving 11 bases of the junction unmatched. Reasons for excluding patients were uncontrolled infection, other autoimmune disease, pregnancy or lactation. Diagnoses were established using clinical symptoms, serum thyroxine and TRAb, thyroid ultrasound and orbital computed tomography. It was RNA transcripts that yielded the amplified TCR beta CDR3 regions. Using the HTBI primer set, a first-round RT-PCR was run on the TCR CDR3. From the multiplex PCR reads, TCRdb called clonotypes with MiXCR, one entry per CDR3 protein. The data contain a few hundred thousand distinct CDR3 sequences, about half of them singletons. This clonotype was recorded at least ten times. The target antigen is unknown.

This TCR derives from a woman aged 18-29 years with Graves' hyperthyroidism. Sequencing input: peripheral blood or thyroid tissue (not recorded which). V is TRBV12-3 or TRBV12-4 and J is TRBJ2-2, with TRBD2 identical over 9 bases. The DNA for the CDR3 is TGTGCCAGCAGTTTCACTTTGGGACTAGCTAACTCCGGGGAGCTGTTTTTT. Translation: CASSFTLGLANSGELFF.